A selection of T cell receptor beta chains follows, all from one sample in a study of identifying expanded T cells in peripheral blood. This table comes from immunoSEQ multiplex PCR, and its TCRdb copy is limited to in-frame clones, with some not included. The table includes around 60,000 clones, approximately 83% detected once. The sequenced sample consisted of blood. The receptors come from a person aged 18 to 75 in good health. Both conserved end residues are part of each CDR3. Fields, in order: clone size, D gene, V gene, J gene, CDR3 length, CDR3 DNA, CDR3 protein. A D gene is named only where the DNA matches it firmly. A row's size may be missing; if present it is once, few, many or a size class.

NA	NA	TRBV10-3	TRBJ1-1	13	TGTGCCATCAGGAAGGTGGGGGACACTGAAGCTTTCTTT	CAIRKVGDTEAFF
NA	TRBD1	TRBV13	TRBJ2-1	13	TGTGCCAGCAGCCGACAGGGGAAGGGCGAGCAGTTCTTC	CASSRQGKGEQFF
NA	NA	TRBV6-6	TRBJ2-5	14	TGTGCCAGCAGTTACCAGCCTAATCGGGAGACCCAGTACTTC	CASSYQPNRETQYF
few	TRBD2	TRBV7-8	TRBJ2-1	15	TGTGCCAGCAGCCTGGGACTAGCGGTCGTCAATGAGCAGTTCTTC	CASSLGLAVVNEQFF
NA	TRBD2	TRBV6-4	TRBJ2-1	16	TGTGCCAGCAGTGACTCGGGGGGGTCCCCTCGAGGTGTGAAGTTCTTC	CASSDSGGSPRGVKFF
NA	NA	TRBV9	TRBJ2-3	15	TGTGCCAGCAGCCCCCGGCAGACTCGCACAGATACGCAGTATTTT	CASSPRQTRTDTQYF
once	TRBD1	TRBV18	TRBJ2-5	14	TGTGCCAGCTCAGTGGACAGGGTGGAGGAGACCCAGTACTTC	CASSVDRVEETQYF
NA	NA	TRBV18	TRBJ2-2	17	TGTGCCAGCTCACCACGTCCGAGTACTATGCTTTTCGGGGAGCTGTTTTTT	CASSPRPSTMLFGELFF
NA	NA	TRBV7-2	TRBJ2-1	14	TGTGCCAGCAGCTTAGCGGCAGGGGCGAATGAGCAGTTCTTC	CASSLAAGANEQFF
NA	NA	TRBV13	TRBJ2-1	15	TGTGCCAGCAGCTCGGGCACACACTCCTACAATGAGCAGTTCTTC	CASSSGTHSYNEQFF
NA	NA	TRBV7-7	TRBJ2-7	13	TGTGCCAGCAGCATCATCCAGGGTGACGAGCAGTACTTC	CASSIIQGDEQYF
NA	NA	TRBV27	TRBJ2-1	16	TGTGCCAGCAGTTTGAAAGGTAGCGGAACTTACAATGAGCAGTTCTTC	CASSLKGSGTYNEQFF
NA	NA	TRBV5-6	TRBJ2-3	12	TGTGCCAGCAGCTCTGGTGGGCGTGCGCAGTATTTT	CASSSGGRAQYF
NA	NA	TRBV6-5	TRBJ1-2	15	TGTGCCAGCACCACTACGGGGTTAGCTAACTATGGCTACACCTTC	CASTTTGLANYGYTF
NA	NA	TRBV6-6	TRBJ1-3	14	TGTGCCAGCAGACCTAGGGCCTCTGGAAACACCATATATTTT	CASRPRASGNTIYF
NA	TRBD2	TRBV7-9	TRBJ2-5	16	TGTGCCAGCAGCTCGCAGGTGCGACTAGCGGGGGAGACCCAGTACTTC	CASSSQVRLAGETQYF
NA	NA	TRBV4-3	TRBJ1-1	16	TGCGCCAGCAGCCAAGATCAGCAAAACCGAGGCACTGAAGCTTTCTTT	CASSQDQQNRGTEAFF
NA	TRBD1	TRBV5-6	TRBJ1-5	14	TGTGCCAGCAGCTTGGGGGACAGAAATCAGCCCCAGCATTTT	CASSLGDRNQPQHF
NA	NA	TRBV4-2	TRBJ2-2	14	TGTGCCAGCAGTTGGCAACCGGGGACCGGGGAGCTGTTTTTT	CASSWQPGTGELFF
once	NA	TRBV5-1	TRBJ1-3	16	TGCGCCAGCAGCTTGGCCGGGACTGGCTCTGGAAACACCATATATTTT	CASSLAGTGSGNTIYF
NA	NA	TRBV4-1	TRBJ2-5	14	TGCGCCAGCAGCCAACCAGGGTCCCAAGAGACCCAGTACTTC	CASSQPGSQETQYF
NA	NA	TRBV4-2	TRBJ1-1	14	TGTGCCAGCAGCTACGTCGGGGGACCCACTGAAGCTTTCTTT	CASSYVGGPTEAFF
many	TRBD1	TRBV5-6	TRBJ1-1	15	TGTGCCAGCAGCTTGTTAGGGACAGGGGGTACTGAAGCTTTCTTT	CASSLLGTGGTEAFF
NA	NA	TRBV4-3	TRBJ2-2	16	TGCGCCAGCAGCCAAGCCCCCAACACAGGGACCGGGGAGCTGTTTTTT	CASSQAPNTGTGELFF
NA	NA	TRBV6-5	TRBJ1-5	13	TGTGCCAGCAGCCACAGGGTAAATCAGCCCCAGCATTTT	CASSHRVNQPQHF
NA	NA	TRBV19	TRBJ1-2	15	TGTGCCAGTAGTAACCGGGACGGACTTAACTATGGCTACACCTTC	CASSNRDGLNYGYTF
NA	TRBD1	TRBV5-1	TRBJ1-3	16	TGCGCCAGCAGCTCCGGACAGGGTGTAGCTGGAAACACCATATATTTT	CASSSGQGVAGNTIYF
NA	NA	TRBV29-1	TRBJ2-5	14	TGCAGCGCCAGCGCGTCGCCAGCTGGTGAGACCCAGTACTTC	CSASASPAGETQYF
NA	NA	TRBV28	TRBJ2-7	14	TGTGCCAGCAGGGTTCCTTCGAGCTCCTACGAGCAGTACTTC	CASRVPSSSYEQYF
NA	NA	TRBV6-1	TRBJ1-2	17	TGTGCCAGCAGTGAAAGGGCAGTTGGGGGTTCAAACTATGGCTACACCTTC	CASSERAVGGSNYGYTF
NA	NA	TRBV27	TRBJ1-3	18	TGTGCCAGCAGCAGATTACCCCCACCAGGGAGCTCTGGAAACACCATATATTTT	CASSRLPPPGSSGNTIYF
NA	NA	TRBV9	TRBJ1-1	14	TGTGCCAGCAGCGTAAGACATCAGAACACTGAAGCTTTCTTT	CASSVRHQNTEAFF
NA	TRBD1	TRBV10-1	TRBJ1-1	13	TGCGCCAGCAGGATCCTGACAGGGGCTGAAGCTTTCTTT	CASRILTGAEAFF
NA	TRBD2	TRBV30	TRBJ2-1	15	TGTGCCTGGAGTGTATTTGCGGGACTAGGGAATGAGCAGTTCTTC	CAWSVFAGLGNEQFF
NA	NA	TRBV14	TRBJ2-7	17	TGTGCCAGCAGCCAAGGAGGGGTAGCGTACTACTCCTACGAGCAGTACTTC	CASSQGGVAYYSYEQYF
NA	NA	TRBV2	TRBJ1-1	13	TGTGCCAGCAACGGACAGCCCACCACTGAAGCTTTCTTT	CASNGQPTTEAFF
NA	TRBD1	TRBV2	TRBJ2-1	15	TGTGCCAGCAGTGAAGTGACAGGGCGCTACAATGAGCAGTTCTTC	CASSEVTGRYNEQFF
NA	TRBD1	TRBV19	TRBJ2-5	14	TGTGCCAGTAAAGGCAGGGGGCAAGGCGAGACCCAGTACTTC	CASKGRGQGETQYF
NA	NA	TRBV2	TRBJ1-1	14	TGTGCCAGCACCTATATGTTAGGGAACACTGAAGCTTTCTTT	CASTYMLGNTEAFF
NA	NA	TRBV6-1	TRBJ1-3	15	TGTGCCAGCAGTGAAGTGACTCACTCTGGAAACACCATATATTTT	CASSEVTHSGNTIYF
NA	TRBD1	TRBV5-1	TRBJ2-3	13	TGCGCCAGCAGCTTGAAGGGGGCGGATACGCAGTATTTT	CASSLKGADTQYF
NA	TRBD1	TRBV2	TRBJ2-5	14	TGTGCCAGCAGTTCGACAGGGGGCTTTGAGACCCAGTACTTC	CASSSTGGFETQYF
NA	TRBD1	TRBV7-2	TRBJ2-1	13	TGTGCCAGCAGACAACAGGGGTACAATGAGCAGTTCTTC	CASRQQGYNEQFF
NA	NA	TRBV7-8	TRBJ2-7	11	TGTGCCAGCAGCTCCACATACGAGCAGTACTTC	CASSSTYEQYF
few	NA	TRBV18	TRBJ1-1	13	TGTGCCAGCTCCTTGGACGGGAACACTGAAGCTTTCTTT	CASSLDGNTEAFF
NA	NA	TRBV2	TRBJ2-5	14	TGTGCCAGCAGTGAAGCAAACGGGAAAGAGACCCAGTACTTC	CASSEANGKETQYF
NA	TRBD1	TRBV5-6	TRBJ1-5	16	TGTGCCAGCAGCTTGGATCGGACAGGAATGAGTCAGCCCCAGCATTTT	CASSLDRTGMSQPQHF
NA	NA	TRBV18	TRBJ2-1	12	TGTGCCAGCTCACCTTCGGCTGGGGAGCAGTTCTTC	CASSPSAGEQFF
NA	NA	TRBV11-2	TRBJ1-1	13	TGTGCCAGCAGCCCCTCAGGGAACACTGAAGCTTTCTTT	CASSPSGNTEAFF
NA	TRBD1	TRBV6-1	TRBJ2-2	15	TGTGCCAGCAGGGGACAGCCGACGAACACCGGGGAGCTGTTTTTT	CASRGQPTNTGELFF
NA	NA	TRBV5-4	TRBJ1-2	14	TGTGCCAGCAGCTCTACTAGGGGGAGCTATGGCTACACCTTC	CASSSTRGSYGYTF